The rows below give T cell receptor beta chains drawn from one sample of a study of vaccination effects on CD4 cells after COVID-19. Their target antigens are unknown. Here immunoSEQ multiplex PCR was the method, and the copy in TCRdb shows in-frame clones only, minus some. The repertoire consists of tens of thousands of clones, with approximately 70% occurring once and the leading ten covering roughly 4%. Specimen: CD4+ T cells from PBMCs cultured with HCoV-OC43 spike peptides, collected before COVID-19 vaccination. The receptors come from a human donor who received a COVID-19 vaccine. Both conserved end residues are part of each CDR3. Fields, in order: V gene, J gene, clone size, D gene, CDR3 DNA, CDR3 protein. The D gene is left open where the match is weak. Expanded clones are given a class, and other clones once, few, many or no size at all.

TRBV13	TRBJ2-5	.	.	TGTGCCAGCAGCCCCTCGGACCAAGAGACCCAGTACTTC	CASSPSDQETQYF
TRBV6-5	TRBJ2-6	.	.	TGTGCCAGCAGTTACTCAGTCGGGTCAGGGGCCAACGTCCTGACTTTC	CASSYSVGSGANVLTF
TRBV5-1	TRBJ1-1	.	.	TGCGCCAGCAGCTTCTTGCAACCCGGGGACACTGAAGCTTTCTTT	CASSFLQPGDTEAFF
TRBV2	TRBJ1-1	.	.	TGTGCCAGCTCTAACCAAGGGTCTGGGACGGAAGCTTTCTTT	CASSNQGSGTEAFF
TRBV4-1	TRBJ2-4	.	.	TGCGCCAGCAGCCAAGAACCACACGTAGCCAAAAACATTCAGTACTTC	CASSQEPHVAKNIQYF
TRBV29-1	TRBJ2-5	.	.	TGCAGCGTTGATCCGGCGACCCAGTACTTC	CSVDPATQYF
TRBV6-2/TRBV6-3	TRBJ1-1	.	TRBD1	TGTGCCAGCAGTTTTACGGGACAGGGGGCTCTAAAGAACACTGAAGCTTTCTTT	CASSFTGQGALKNTEAFF
TRBV3-1/TRBV3-2	TRBJ2-1	few	TRBD1	TGTGCCAGCAGCCATGGGACAGGGGACAATGAGCAGTTCTTC	CASSHGTGDNEQFF
TRBV14	TRBJ1-3	.	.	TGTGCCAGCAGCCAATACACAGCGATCTCTGGAAACACCATATATTTT	CASSQYTAISGNTIYF
TRBV19	TRBJ1-4	.	.	TGTGCCAGTAGCCCGGCTCGGGGCACAACTAATGAAAAACTGTTTTTT	CASSPARGTTNEKLFF
TRBV6-1	TRBJ1-3	.	.	TGTGCCAGCAGTGAAACAGACTTGAACACCATATATTTT	CASSETDLNTIYF
TRBV7-2	TRBJ2-3	.	.	TGTGCCAGCAGCTCGGGGAGGAGCACAGATACGCAGTATTTT	CASSSGRSTDTQYF
TRBV24-1	TRBJ1-2	.	TRBD1	TGTGCCACCAGTGATGAGTCGACAGGGAGCTATGGCTACACCTTC	CATSDESTGSYGYTF
TRBV24-1	TRBJ1-2	.	.	TGTGCCACCAGTGACCCGGACGGAAACTATGGCTACACCTTC	CATSDPDGNYGYTF
TRBV12-3/TRBV12-4	TRBJ1-2	.	.	TGTGCCAGCAGTGAGGGTGTACGCGGCTACACCTTC	CASSEGVRGYTF
TRBV29-1	TRBJ1-2	.	.	TGCAGCCACGGGACGAACAACTATGGCTACACCTTC	CSHGTNNYGYTF
TRBV10-2	TRBJ1-6	once	TRBD1	TGCGCCAGCAGTCCGGACAGGGGGATTTCACCCCTCCACTTT	CASSPDRGISPLHF
TRBV7-2	TRBJ2-5	.	.	TGTGCCAGCAGCTTAGTTCCGGGGGCTCGAGAGACCCAGTACTTC	CASSLVPGARETQYF